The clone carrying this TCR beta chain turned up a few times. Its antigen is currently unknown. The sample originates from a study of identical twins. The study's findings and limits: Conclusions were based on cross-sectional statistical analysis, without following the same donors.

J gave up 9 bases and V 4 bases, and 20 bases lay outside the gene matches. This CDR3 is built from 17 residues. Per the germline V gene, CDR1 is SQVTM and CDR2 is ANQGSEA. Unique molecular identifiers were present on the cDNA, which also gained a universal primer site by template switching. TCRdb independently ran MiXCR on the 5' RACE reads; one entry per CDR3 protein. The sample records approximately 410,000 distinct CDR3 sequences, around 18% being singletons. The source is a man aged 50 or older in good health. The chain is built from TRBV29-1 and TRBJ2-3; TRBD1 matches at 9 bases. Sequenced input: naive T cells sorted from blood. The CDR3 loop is CSVGTGVGGHPQGTQYF. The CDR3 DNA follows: TGCAGCGTTGGGACAGGGGTAGGAGGCCACCCACAGGGGACGCAGTATTTT.